The 17 T cell receptor beta chains reported below all come from one sample, sequenced in a study of blood T cell repertoires in COVID-19. Libraries were prepared by immunoSEQ multiplex PCR; TCRdb keeps only in-frame clonotypes and omits some of them. The sample has some 11,000 clones, approximately 84% seen once. The sequencing input was peripheral blood. All receptors derive from a man over 45 with active COVID-19.

This clone is large. The V call is TRBV5-6, the J call TRBJ2-7; 9 nucleotides match TRBD2. The CDR3 has 17 residues. J was trimmed by 1 base and V by 2 bases; bases with no gene match: 10. CDR1 is SGHDT, CDR2 YYEEEE, per germline. DNA for the CDR3: TGTGCCAGCAGCTTAGGCCTCCCTAGCGGGGTATCCTACGAGCAGTACTTC. Amino acids: CASSLGLPSGVSYEQYF.

Only a few counts were recorded for this clone. The genes are TRBV6-1 and TRBJ1-1, with D possibly matching TRBD1 (5 bases). CDR3 length: 16 amino acids. The V end was cut by 1 base, the J end by 7 bases, with 19 bases between. Looked up from germline, CDR1 is MNHNS and CDR2 is SASEGT. In nucleotides, the CDR3 is TGTGCCAGCAGTGAAGAGGCGATAGGGGTGGGTAATGAAGCTTTCTTT. Its translation is CASSEEAIGVGNEAFF.

Here the CDR3 DNA reads TGCGCCAGCAGCTACGAGGACAGGGGGGAGGTGCTGAACACTGAAGCTTTCTTT. Translation: CASSYEDRGEVLNTEAFF. The chain carries TRBV5-1 and TRBJ1-1; 10 bases match TRBD1. The trim removed 3 bases at V and 0 bases at J, leaving 11 bases unmatched. There are 18 residues in the CDR3. Per the germline V gene, CDR1 is SGHRS and CDR2 is YFSETQ.

The chain recombines TRBV6-1 with TRBJ2-1; no firm D call. Germline loops: CDR1 MNHNS, CDR2 SASEGT. The CDR3 loop spans 14 amino acids. V was clipped by 2 bases and J by 8 bases, with 13 bases between them. CDR3 sequence reads: CASSETPFEDEQFF. In DNA, the CDR3 is TGTGCCAGCAGTGAAACTCCTTTCGAGGATGAGCAGTTCTTC.

V gene TRBV27 combines with J gene TRBJ2-1; D is uncertain. CDR1 and CDR2 (germline): MNHEY, SMNVEV (reference sequence). The V and J ends lost 5 bases and 2 bases respectively, with 7 bases between them. The CDR3 is made up of 13 amino acids. CDR3 amino acids: CASSTLAYNEQFF. The CDR3 DNA sequence: TGTGCCAGCAGTACCCTAGCCTACAATGAGCAGTTCTTC.

The CDR3 region is CASSPLAGSYEQYF. The CDR3 bases are TGTGCCAGCAGCCCGTTAGCGGGATCCTACGAGCAGTACTTC. The chain combines TRBV6-4 with TRBJ2-7, with 8 bases lining up with TRBD2. V dropped 6 bases and J dropped 1; count of bases not matched to a gene: 5. The CDR3 consists of 14 residues. Per the germline V gene, CDR1 is MRHNA and CDR2 is SNTAGT.

The chain links TRBV15 to TRBJ1-4; D is undetermined. The CDR3 has 14 residues. Trimming left V 4 bases short and J 8 bases short, with 14 bases between. From germline, CDR1 is LNHNV and CDR2 YYDKDF (reference sequence). CDR3 nucleotides: TGTGCCACCAGCATCCCCCAGTTGGCCGAAAAACTGTTTTTT. Translating gives CATSIPQLAEKLFF.

The chain recombines TRBV10-2 with TRBJ2-7, with 7 positions matching TRBD2. Germline values: CDR1 WSHSY, CDR2 SAAADI. The CDR3 is made up of 13 amino acids. After removal of 10 bases from V and 6 bases from J, the junction contained 12 bases not matched to a gene. The CDR3 loop is CATTEVSGIEQYF. Written as DNA, the CDR3 is TGCGCCACCACGGAAGTAAGCGGGATCGAGCAGTACTTC.

The DNA for the CDR3 is TGTGCCAGCAGCACGAACAGGGGGCGGGTAGAGACCCAGTACTTC. Translated, it gives CASSTNRGRVETQYF. The chain links TRBV5-6 to TRBJ2-5; 9 bases are shared with TRBD1. Germline CDR1 reads SGHDT; CDR2 reads YYEEEE. V trimming: 4 bases; J trimming: 4 bases; junction bases outside the gene matches: 8. This CDR3 is built from 15 residues. The full variable domain, in which reference TRBV5-6 and TRBJ2-5 provide the parts outside the CDR3, is DAGVTQSPTHLIKTRGQQVTLRCSPKSGHDTVSWYQQALGQGPQFIFQYYEEEERQRGNFPDRFSGHQFPNYSSELNVNALLLGDSALYLCASSTNRGRVETQYFGPGTRLLVL.

Only a few counts were recorded for this clone. The CDR3 loop reads CASSYSTEVDEQYF. CDR3 sequence (DNA): TGTGCCAGCAGTTACTCGACAGAGGTGGACGAGCAGTACTTC. The rearrangement uses TRBV6-5 and TRBJ2-7; the D gene is possibly TRBD1 (5 bases). Germline-derived CDR1 and CDR2 are MNHEY and SVGAGI. V shed 0 bases and J shed 5 bases, with 11 bases lying between them. This CDR3 is built from 14 residues.

This rearrangement joins TRBV28 to TRBJ2-6; maybe TRBD1 (6 bases). CDR1 MDHEN and CDR2 SYDVKM come from the germline V gene. The CDR3 consists of 16 residues. Trimming shortened V by 5 bases and J by 1 base, and 12 bases separated the two germline ends. In DNA, the CDR3 is TGTGCCAGCAGTGCCAACCAGGGGTCTGGGGCCAACGTCCTGACTTTC. This translates into CASSANQGSGANVLTF.

The chain joins TRBV7-2 to TRBJ2-3, with TRBD2 as a possible D gene (5 bases). The V gene's germline CDR1 is SGHTA and CDR2 FQGNSA. The V end lost 4 bases, the J end lost 6 bases, and 11 bases lay between the germline ends. This CDR3 is 13 amino acids long. The CDR3: CASSSLWRDTQYF. The CDR3 nucleotides read TGTGCCAGCAGCTCGTTATGGAGGGATACGCAGTATTTT.

The chain links TRBV4-1 to TRBJ2-3; 16 positions agree with TRBD2. This CDR3 region has 19 residues. Germline values: CDR1 MGHRA, CDR2 YSYEKL. The V and J ends lost 0 bases and 1 base, in that order; junction bases with no gene match: 4. The CDR3 here is CASSQEGGTSGRGTDTQYF. The CDR3 region has the DNA TGCGCCAGCAGCCAAGAAGGAGGGACTAGCGGGAGGGGCACAGATACGCAGTATTTT.

This rearrangement joins TRBV4-2 to TRBJ2-1; TRBD2 is a possible D gene (6 bases). Trimming removed 0 bases from V and 12 bases from J, with 18 bases in between. Germline assignment: CDR1 LGHNA and CDR2 YNFKEQ. The CDR3 spans 15 residues. CDR3 region: CASSQEAGLNPGQFF. Written as DNA, the CDR3 is TGTGCCAGCAGCCAAGAGGCGGGACTCAACCCTGGGCAGTTCTTC.

The CDR3 sequence: CASSYSRPSSGNTIYF. As DNA, the CDR3 is TGTGCCAGCAGTTACTCGAGGCCCAGCTCTGGAAACACCATATATTTT. The J gene is TRBJ1-3, the V gene TRBV6-5; unclear D gene. The germline V and J ends were trimmed by 0 bases and 0 bases, with 9 bases remaining between them. Germline-derived CDR1 and CDR2 are MNHEY and SVGAGI. The CDR3 is made up of 16 amino acids.

This sequence joins TRBV4-2 and TRBJ2-4, with 12 bases that match TRBD2. Per the germline V gene, CDR1 is LGHNA and CDR2 is YNFKEQ. V dropped 4 bases and J dropped 6; count of bases not matched to a gene: 7. This CDR3 is 16 amino acids long. The CDR3 here is CASSPDEGLAGNIQYF. The DNA for the CDR3 is TGTGCCAGCAGCCCAGATGAGGGACTAGCGGGAAACATTCAGTACTTC.

J is TRBJ2-3 and V is TRBV5-1; D possibly corresponds to TRBD2 (6 bases). CDR3 length equals 16 residues. Germline assignment: CDR1 SGHRS and CDR2 YFSETQ. The germline V and J ends were trimmed by 6 bases and 1 base, with 18 bases remaining between them. In DNA form, the CDR3 reads TGCGCCAGCATTCCGGCGGGGAGTGGGGGCACAGATACGCAGTATTTT. Amino acid sequence: CASIPAGSGGTDTQYF.